Detailed here is one T cell receptor beta chain. The antigen is not known. This CDR3 contains 15 residues. Germline V gene sequence: CDR1 SGHTA, CDR2 FQGNSA. Trimming cost V 1 base and J 3 bases, with 9 bases left between them. Here immunoSEQ multiplex PCR was the method, and the copy in TCRdb shows in-frame clones only, minus some. Of 250,000 to 300,000 clones in the sample, almost 95% were seen once. The sample is drawn from a study of T cell responses to AZD1222 COVID-19 vaccine. Study-wide findings and caveats: Close to half of spike-specific TCRs reportedly recognize unmutated variant regions. There were mostly white British donors and more females than males, and clonal diversity was possibly underestimated. Only after the peak T cell response were repertoires sampled. Once two AZD1222 doses were given, Spike-specific TCR breadth and depth went up.

The rearrangement uses TRBV7-2 and TRBJ2-2; no firm D call. Sequencing was performed on peripheral blood, taken 28 days after the second AZD1222 dose. This receptor was taken from an adult who received the AZD1222 COVID-19 vaccine. CDR3 coding DNA: TGTGCCAGCAGCTTAGTATTAGGTTACACCGGGGAGCTGTTTTTT. As protein: CASSLVLGYTGELFF.